A single sample gave rise to the 19 T cell receptor beta chains below, sequenced in a study of blood T cell repertoires in COVID-19. The method was immunoSEQ multiplex PCR; TCRdb's version includes in-frame clones alone and lacks a portion of them. Of 65,000 to 95,000 clones in the sample, roughly 79% were seen once. Sequencing was performed on peripheral blood. The receptors were sampled from a human donor in a cohort sampled during active COVID-19.

J is TRBJ1-4 and V is TRBV9; a possible D gene is TRBD1 (5 bases). Trimming took off 2 bases at V and 4 bases at J, with 12 bases between the two ends. The germline V gene has CDR1 SGDLS and CDR2 YYNGEE. The CDR3 spans 15 residues. The CDR3 reads CASSVRQSDNEKLFF. CDR3 bases: TGTGCCAGCAGCGTGAGACAGAGCGATAATGAAAAACTGTTTTTT.

The CDR3 reads CASGGQGTEAFF. CDR3 coding DNA: TGTGCCAGCGGGGGACAGGGGACTGAAGCTTTCTTT. The chain couples TRBV2 to TRBJ1-1; TRBD1 matches at 10 bases. With 8 bases clipped from V and 5 bases from J, the junction kept 2 bases outside the gene matches. This CDR3 has 12 residues. Germline V gene lookup returns CDR1 SNHLY and CDR2 FYNNEI. The complete variable domain, with remaining parts taken from reference TRBV2 and TRBJ1-1, reads EPEVTQTPSHQVTQMGQEVILRCVPISNHLYFYWYRQILGQKVEFLVSFYNNEISEKSEIFDDQFSVERPDGSNFTLKIRSTKLEDSAMYFCASGGQGTEAFFGQGTRLTVV.

This clone has just one count. V gene TRBV7-9 combines with J gene TRBJ1-4, with 10 bases that match TRBD1. Germline V gives CDR1 SEHNR, CDR2 FQNEAQ (reference sequence). The CDR3 totals 16 residues. The ends lost 5 bases at V and 7 bases at J; junction bases unmatched: 10. CDR3 nucleotide sequence: TGTGCCAGCAGCAGCCGGGACAGGGGAATTTCTGAAAAACTGTTTTTT. Its protein product is CASSSRDRGISEKLFF.

The chain couples TRBV7-9 to TRBJ2-5; maybe TRBD1 (7 bases). Deletions cut 5 bases from V and 5 bases from J, with 21 bases between. This CDR3 region has 16 residues. Germline V gene lookup returns CDR1 SEHNR and CDR2 FQNEAQ (reference sequence). The CDR3 region is CASSAYRGGLQETQYF. Here the CDR3 DNA reads TGTGCCAGCAGCGCCTACAGGGGAGGCCTCCAGGAGACCCAGTACTTC. Based on the CDR3 plus reference TRBV7-9 and TRBJ2-5, the full variable domain is DTGVSQNPRHKITKRGQNVTFRCDPISEHNRLYWYRQTLGQGPEFLTYFQNEAQLEKSRLLSDRFSAERPKGSFSTLEIQRTEQGDSAMYLCASSAYRGGLQETQYFGPGTRLLVL.

V usage is TRBV7-2 and J usage is TRBJ2-2; D is unresolved. Germline lookup yields CDR1 SGHTA and CDR2 FQGNSA. Between the trimmed V and J ends, which lost 4 bases and 6 bases, there was a span of 6 bases. This CDR3 has 12 amino acids. The CDR3 nucleotides read TGTGCCAGCAGCTCCTTAGCCGGGGAGCTGTTTTTT. Translation gives CASSSLAGELFF.

The chain joins TRBV7-9 to TRBJ2-1, with 11 nucleotides matching TRBD2. Germline V gives CDR1 SEHNR, CDR2 FQNEAQ (reference sequence). The CDR3 loop spans 15 amino acids. With 6 bases clipped from V and 9 bases from J, the junction kept 10 bases outside the gene matches. The CDR3 coding sequence is TGTGCCAGCAGTCTGGGACTAGCGGTTTTCGGTGAGCAGTTCTTC. Residues: CASSLGLAVFGEQFF.

The chain has TRBV9 and TRBJ1-1, with TRBD1 identical over 7 bases. The junction had 5 bases not matched to a gene; V was cut back by 3 bases and J by 3 bases. The germline gives CDR1 SGDLS, CDR2 YYNGEE. This CDR3 has 14 amino acids. The DNA for the CDR3 is TGTGCCAGCAGCGAGGGGGCAGGTGACACTGAAGCTTTCTTT. The encoded protein is CASSEGAGDTEAFF.

This clone is medium-sized (0.01 to 0.1%) in the sample. V is TRBV4-1 and J is TRBJ2-5; 8 nucleotides align to TRBD2. The trim removed 3 bases at V and 4 bases at J, leaving 7 bases unmatched. CDR3 length: 15 amino acids. Germline V gene lookup returns CDR1 MGHRA and CDR2 YSYEKL. CDR3 region: CASSQIDGGVETQYF. CDR3 DNA: TGCGCCAGCAGCCAGATTGACGGGGGGGTAGAGACCCAGTACTTC.

The V call is TRBV9, the J call TRBJ2-2, with 8 bases aligning to TRBD1. With 0 bases clipped from V and 1 base from J, the junction kept 5 bases outside the gene matches. The germline V gene encodes CDR1 SGDLS and CDR2 YYNGEE. The CDR3 is 17 amino acids. The DNA for the CDR3 is TGTGCCAGCAGCGTAGTAGCAGGGGGCCGGAACACCGGGGAGCTGTTTTTT. As protein: CASSVVAGGRNTGELFF.

The rearrangement uses TRBV5-6 and TRBJ2-2; no reliable D call. With 4 bases removed from V and 8 bases from J, the gap between germline ends came to 12 bases. CDR1 and CDR2 (germline): SGHDT, YYEEEE. CDR3 length: 13 amino acids. The CDR3: CASSAGAFGELFF. CDR3 nucleotides: TGTGCCAGCAGCGCTGGAGCCTTTGGGGAGCTGTTTTTT.

The chain employs TRBV28 and TRBJ1-2; D unclear. V lost 2 bases to trimming and J lost 0 bases, with 7 bases between them. The CDR3 sequence is 14 residues long. The V gene's germline CDR1 is MDHEN and CDR2 SYDVKM. Written as DNA, the CDR3 is TGTGCCAGCAGTTTAGGGCCCCCTAACTATGGCTACACCTTC. This gives the protein CASSLGPPNYGYTF.

Remarks on this clone: A junction end diverges from the germline sequence, so it may reflect a read error. The genes are TRBV10-1 and TRBJ2-1; 9 nucleotides align to TRBD2. The CDR3 runs 13 residues. The V gene's germline CDR1 is WNHNN and CDR2 SYGVQD (reference sequence). Here the CDR3 DNA reads TGCGCCAGCAGTGAGTGGAATAGCGGGGGTTTGGTCTTC. Translated, it gives CASSEWNSGGLVF.

The chain links TRBV7-9 to TRBJ2-3; 11 bases are shared with TRBD1. The trim removed 5 bases at V and 13 bases at J, leaving 5 bases unmatched. Germline loops: CDR1 SEHNR, CDR2 FQNEAQ (reference sequence). This CDR3 spans 12 amino acids. CDR3 in amino acids: CASSPGTGGEYF. CDR3 nucleotide sequence: TGTGCCAGCAGCCCGGGGACAGGGGGGGAGTATTTT.

The chain carries TRBV6-4 and TRBJ2-3; 8 nucleotides line up with TRBD2. The V and J ends lost 0 bases and 3 bases, in that order; junction bases with no gene match: 5. The CDR3 length is 16 residues. Germline lookup yields CDR1 MRHNA and CDR2 SNTAGT. The chain's CDR3 is CASSDSYGGATDTQYF. The CDR3 bases are TGTGCCAGCAGTGACTCATACGGGGGGGCGACAGATACGCAGTATTTT.

The chain carries TRBV6-1 and TRBJ2-7; tentatively, D is TRBD2 (6 bases). The CDR3 is made up of 14 amino acids. The germline V gene encodes CDR1 MNHNS and CDR2 SASEGT. Trimming pared 1 base from V and 6 bases from J, leaving 13 bases between. In DNA form, the CDR3 reads TGTGCCAGCAGTGAAGGAGGCGGGGAGTCCGAGCAGTACTTC. This codes for CASSEGGGESEQYF.

The chain carries TRBV7-9 and TRBJ1-1; 8 bases fit TRBD1. The CDR3 extends over 15 amino acids. V was pared by 3 bases and J by 4 bases, with 7 bases of the junction left unmatched. Germline CDR1 is SEHNR and CDR2 is FQNEAQ (reference sequence). The CDR3 DNA reads TGTGCCAGCAGCTTGGACAGGGTGACATTCACTGAAGCTTTCTTT. Translated, it gives CASSLDRVTFTEAFF.

The chain combines TRBV28 with TRBJ1-5; D is perhaps TRBD1 (6 bases). This CDR3 spans 14 amino acids. The V gene's germline CDR1 is MDHEN and CDR2 SYDVKM. V lost 2 bases, J lost 1 base, and 6 bases lay in between. The CDR3 sequence: CASSLRGSNQPQHF. The CDR3 DNA reads as TGTGCCAGCAGTTTAAGGGGGAGCAATCAGCCCCAGCATTTT.

V gene TRBV11-2 combines with J gene TRBJ2-2; the D gene is possibly TRBD2 (6 bases). Germline CDR1 and CDR2: SGHAT and FQNNGV. V dropped 5 bases and J dropped 4 bases, with 11 bases sitting between them. The CDR3 is 14 amino acids. As DNA, the CDR3 is TGTGCCAGCAGCGTTAGACTAGTCACCGGGGAGCTGTTTTTT. It codes for CASSVRLVTGELFF.

This clone was observed a few times. The chain joins TRBV29-1 to TRBJ1-2, with 11 nucleotides matching TRBD1. V shed 2 bases and J 7 bases; nucleotides not matched to a gene: 12. The CDR3 runs to 16 residues. CDR1 SQVTM and CDR2 ANQGSEA come from the germline V gene. The CDR3 DNA sequence: TGCAGCGTTGAATATGGACCGGGACAGGGGGAAGCTGGCTACACCTTC. It translates to CSVEYGPGQGEAGYTF.